This TCR beta chain originates from a study of T cells in localized non-small cell lung cancer. Comment on this clone: Its antigen is unidentified.

The length of the CDR3 is 15 residues. CDR1 and CDR2 (germline): SGHVS, FQNEAQ. The V end lost 2 bases, the J end lost 5 bases, and 13 bases lay between the germline ends. Whole-study results and caveats: The greatest T cell clonality was found in uninvolved adjacent lung (higher than in tumor). Without multi-region sequencing, intratumor heterogeneity could not be excluded. Median detection of top 100 tumor clones in adjacent lung was under 75 clones.

Data came from immunoSEQ multiplex PCR; TCRdb stores just in-frame clones and leaves some out. The sample contains tens of thousands of clones, approximately 90% of which appear only once. The chain combines TRBV7-8 with TRBJ1-5; D uncertain. The source of this sequence is a male donor at least 60 years old with stage II lung adenocarcinoma. The source material was peripheral blood mononuclear cells, sampled before any cancer treatment. The CDR3 region has the DNA TGTGCCAGCAGCTTATTCGGCAGCCAGGATCAGCCCCAGCATTTT. Translation: CASSLFGSQDQPQHF.